The 22 T cell receptor beta chains given below trace back to one sample, sequenced in a study of CD8 T cells in ankylosing spondylitis. TCRdb re-called the 5' RACE reads through MiXCR, storing one row per CDR3 protein. The table records about 190,000 distinct CDR3 sequences, around 13% of them present only once. Sequenced input: blood, either unsorted or a sorted T cell fraction (not recorded which). The origin of the receptors is a female donor with ankylosing spondylitis or in good health (not recorded which).

The chain recombines TRBV9 with TRBJ2-1; D is possibly TRBD2 (5 bases). V dropped 3 bases and J dropped 3 bases, with 16 bases sitting between them. This CDR3 is 16 amino acids long. Germline assignment: CDR1 SGDLS and CDR2 YYNGEE. In DNA, the CDR3 is TGTGCCAGCAGCGCCCTATCTAGCAACTACTACAATGAGCAGTTCTTC. Amino acid sequence: CASSALSSNYYNEQFF.

This clonotype was observed at least ten times. This chain uses TRBV18 with TRBJ2-3; D is unclear. V lost 3 bases and J 5 bases, leaving 6 bases between the germline ends. The CDR3 extends over 12 amino acids. Germline CDR1 is KGHSH and CDR2 is LQKENI. The CDR3 is CASSPAGDTQYF. CDR3 bases: TGTGCCAGCTCACCTGCAGGAGATACGCAGTATTTT.

The chain couples TRBV20-1 to TRBJ2-7, with TRBD1 matching 8 bases. V lost 1 base and J lost 1; bases outside the gene matches: 6. The CDR3 is 15 amino acids. Germline CDR1 and CDR2: DFQATT and SNEGSKA (reference sequence). This CDR3 is CSARGVQGASYEQYF. CDR3 nucleotide sequence: TGCAGTGCTAGAGGGGTGCAGGGGGCATCCTACGAGCAGTACTTC.

This clonotype was seen at least ten times. V gene TRBV5-1 combines with J gene TRBJ2-1; unclear D gene. The V and J ends lost 3 bases and 9 bases respectively, with 16 bases between them. The CDR3 length is 14 residues. Per the germline V gene, CDR1 is SGHRS and CDR2 is YFSETQ. DNA for the CDR3: TGCGCCAGCAGCTCTCTGATAGGCGTGGTTGAGCAGTTCTTC. Amino acid sequence: CASSSLIGVVEQFF.

This clonotype was counted at least ten times. The J gene is TRBJ2-3, the V gene TRBV3-1, with D perhaps assigned TRBD1 or TRBD2 (6 bases each). This CDR3 is 16 amino acids long. CDR1 and CDR2 from the germline V gene are LGHDT and YNNKEL (reference sequence). Trimming removed 6 bases from V and 10 bases from J, with 26 bases in between. CDR3 region: CASSPRGAATQGPQYF. The CDR3 DNA is TGTGCCAGCAGTCCGCGGGGCGCGGCTACCCAGGGGCCGCAGTATTTT.

This clonotype was counted many times. The genes are TRBV12-3 or TRBV12-4 and TRBJ1-5; tentatively, D is TRBD1 (6 bases). The CDR3 length is 15 residues. V dropped 7 bases and J dropped 0 bases, with 13 bases sitting between them. CDR3 sequence (DNA): TGTGCCAGCACCTTGGGACATAATAGCAATCAGCCCCAGCATTTT. This gives the protein CASTLGHNSNQPQHF.

This clonotype was seen repeatedly, ten times or more. The rearrangement joins TRBV7-2 to TRBJ1-2, with 7 bases identical to TRBD1. CDR3 length: 13 residues. V shed 5 bases and J 4 bases; nucleotides not matched to a gene: 4. Germline V CDR1 and CDR2: SGHTA, FQGNSA. CDR3 protein: CASSEGQLYGYTF. As DNA, the CDR3 is TGTGCCAGCAGCGAGGGACAGCTCTATGGCTACACCTTC.

This clonotype was picked up many times. The chain joins TRBV27 to TRBJ1-4; the D is unclear. CDR1 is MNHEY and CDR2 is SMNVEV in the germline V gene (reference sequence). V lost 1 base and J lost 8, with 11 bases in between. This CDR3 comprises 14 residues. Written as DNA, the CDR3 is TGTGCCAGCAGTTTATATCCCGGAATCGAAAAACTGTTTTTT. Translating gives CASSLYPGIEKLFF.

The chain uses TRBV30 and TRBJ1-1, with a possible D match to TRBD1 (5 bases). Trimming took off 3 bases at V and 0 bases at J, with 11 bases between the two ends. The CDR3 totals 14 residues. In germline, CDR1 is GTSNPN, CDR2 SVGIG (reference sequence). In DNA, the CDR3 is TGTGCCTGGAGCAGACAGCCTTTGAACACTGAAGCTTTCTTT. Translating gives CAWSRQPLNTEAFF.

This clonotype occurred many times. The chain combines TRBV5-1 with TRBJ2-1, with TRBD2 matching 9 bases. This CDR3 has 15 residues. J lost 10 bases, V lost 2 bases, and 10 bases had no gene match. CDR1 and CDR2 from the germline V gene are SGHRS and YFSETQ. The CDR3, as DNA: TGCGCCAGCAGCTTCTCCTTAGCGGGAGCAGGGGAGCAGTTCTTC. It codes for CASSFSLAGAGEQFF. The whole variable domain, filled in from reference TRBV5-1 and TRBJ2-1, reads KAGVTQTPRYLIKTRGQQVTLSCSPISGHRSVSWYQQTPGQGLQFLFEYFSETQRNKGNFPGRFSGRQFSNSRSEMNVSTLELGDSALYLCASSFSLAGAGEQFFGPGTRLTVL.

This clonotype was observed at least ten times. The V gene is TRBV7-9, the J gene TRBJ1-1, with a weak D call TRBD1 (5 bases). Trimming removed 5 bases at V and 0 bases at J, with 16 bases between. The CDR3 extends over 16 amino acids. Per the germline V gene, CDR1 is SEHNR and CDR2 is FQNEAQ (reference sequence). The CDR3: CASSVIRGPMNTEAFF. The CDR3 region has the DNA TGTGCCAGCAGCGTCATAAGGGGACCCATGAACACTGAAGCTTTCTTT.

On this clonotype: This sequence may be a read error, since a much larger clone differs from it by one base. The chain employs TRBV5-1 and TRBJ2-7; D is undetermined. CDR3 length: 12 amino acids. The germline CDR1 and CDR2 sequences are SGHRS and YFSETQ. CDR3 sequence reads: CASSSDLYEQCF. In DNA form, the CDR3 reads TGCGCCAGCAGCTCGGACCTCTACGAGCAGTGCTTC.

This clonotype occurred a few times. The V call is TRBV7-3, the J call TRBJ2-1; TRBD1 agrees at 8 bases. Looked up from germline, CDR1 is SGHTA and CDR2 is FQGTGA. Trimming took 4 bases from V and 8 from J; bases not matched to a gene: 13. The CDR3 contains 16 residues. The CDR3 spells CASSSYGQGPVHEQFF. The CDR3 nucleotides read TGTGCCAGCAGCTCTTACGGACAGGGACCAGTCCATGAGCAGTTCTTC.

This clonotype appeared many times. In DNA, the CDR3 is TGTGCCAGCAGCGTACTTGGGACAGGAGTCTACGAGCAGTACTTC. This sequence encodes CASSVLGTGVYEQYF. This chain connects TRBV9 to TRBJ2-7, with 8 bases fitting TRBD1. Trimming at V came to 1 base and at J to 3 bases, leaving 6 bases not matched to a gene. CDR1 SGDLS and CDR2 YYNGEE come from the germline V gene. CDR3 size: 15 residues.

This clonotype has a count of ten or more. This chain uses TRBV7-9 with TRBJ2-7, with D possibly being TRBD1 or TRBD2 (5 bases each). CDR3 length: 14 residues. Germline CDR1 SEHNR, CDR2 FQNEAQ (reference sequence). V was trimmed by 1 base and J by 4 bases, leaving 11 bases between them. This chain's CDR3 is CASSLGGAGYEQYF. CDR3 in DNA: TGTGCCAGCAGCTTAGGTGGGGCGGGTTACGAGCAGTACTTC.

At least ten counts were recorded for this clonotype. This sequence joins TRBV7-2 and TRBJ1-6; 10 nucleotides line up with TRBD1. The CDR3 covers 15 residues. V lost 5 bases to trimming and J lost 7 bases; unmatched junction nucleotides: 5. Germline CDR1 SGHTA, CDR2 FQGNSA. Written as DNA, the CDR3 is TGTGCCAGCAGCCTGGACAGGGGGGGCAATTCACCCCTCCACTTT. Encoded protein: CASSLDRGGNSPLHF.

This clonotype occurred many times. The chain recombines TRBV20-1 with TRBJ2-1; 10 bases align to TRBD2. The V and J ends lost 4 bases and 10 bases, in that order; junction bases with no gene match: 16. This CDR3 has 16 residues. CDR1 and CDR2 (germline): DFQATT, SNEGSKA (reference sequence). CDR3 in DNA: TGCAGTGCTAAGAAGGGAGCGGGAGGGCCTCTCAAGGAGCAGTTCTTC. It yields the protein CSAKKGAGGPLKEQFF.

This clonotype was seen repeatedly, ten times or more. The gene calls are TRBV29-1 and TRBJ2-3; D is possibly TRBD1 (5 bases). The V gene lost 6 bases and the J gene lost 2 bases, with 18 bases spanning the gap. This CDR3 spans 15 amino acids. Germline V gene sequence: CDR1 SQVTM, CDR2 ANQGSEA. The CDR3 here is CSVSDPDSLTDTQYF. The CDR3 region has the DNA TGCAGCGTCTCAGATCCCGACAGCCTCACAGATACGCAGTATTTT.

The chain uses TRBV4-2 and TRBJ2-3, with 10 positions matching TRBD2. This CDR3 is built from 18 residues. Germline V lookup: CDR1 LGHNA, CDR2 YNFKEQ. The V and J ends lost 3 bases and 4 bases, in that order; junction bases with no gene match: 13. The CDR3, as DNA: TGTGCCAGCAGCCACGACGTACCGGCTAGCGGGAGCCCAGATACGCAGTATTTT. The encoded protein is CASSHDVPASGSPDTQYF.

The rearrangement uses TRBV7-9 and TRBJ2-5, with TRBD1 matching 8 bases. Per the germline V gene, CDR1 is SEHNR and CDR2 is FQNEAQ (reference sequence). CDR3 size: 14 residues. J lost 5 bases, V lost 3 bases, and 5 bases had no gene match. The CDR3 DNA is TGTGCCAGCAGCTTCCGACAGGGGCGGGAGACCCAGTACTTC. It specifies CASSFRQGRETQYF.

This clonotype was observed many times. The CDR3 region is CASSFFVGLAGGNEQFF. CDR3 DNA: TGTGCCAGCAGTTTCTTCGTTGGGCTAGCGGGAGGGAATGAGCAGTTCTTC. The chain recombines TRBV12-3 or TRBV12-4 with TRBJ2-1; 12 bases are shared with TRBD2. Germline trimming cut 3 bases from V and 7 bases from J; bases unmatched to any gene: 10. The CDR3 runs 17 residues.

The chain employs TRBV20-1 and TRBJ2-1; D is perhaps TRBD2 (5 bases). This CDR3 comprises 17 residues. Trimming cost V 2 bases and J 4 bases, with 21 bases left between them. In germline, CDR1 is DFQATT, CDR2 SNEGSKA (reference sequence). Here the CDR3 reads CSARPVNVAEAYNEQFF. Here the CDR3 DNA reads TGCAGTGCTAGACCGGTCAACGTGGCGGAGGCGTACAATGAGCAGTTCTTC.